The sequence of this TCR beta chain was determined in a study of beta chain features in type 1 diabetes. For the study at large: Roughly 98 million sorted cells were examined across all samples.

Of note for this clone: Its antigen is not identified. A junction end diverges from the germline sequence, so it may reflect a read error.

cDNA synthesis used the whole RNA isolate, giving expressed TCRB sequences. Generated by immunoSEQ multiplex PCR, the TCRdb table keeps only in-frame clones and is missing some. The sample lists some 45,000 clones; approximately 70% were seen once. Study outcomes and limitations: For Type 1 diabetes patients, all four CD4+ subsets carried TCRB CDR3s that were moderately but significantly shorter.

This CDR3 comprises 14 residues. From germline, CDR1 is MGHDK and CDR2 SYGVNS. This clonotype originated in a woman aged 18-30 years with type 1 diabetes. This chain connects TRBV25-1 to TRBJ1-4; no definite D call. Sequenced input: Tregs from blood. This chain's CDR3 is CASRFPGPNEKLFF. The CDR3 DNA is TGTGCAAGCAGATTCCCAGGTCCTAATGAAAAACTGTTTTTT. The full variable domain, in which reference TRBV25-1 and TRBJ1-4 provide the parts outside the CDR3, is EADIYQTPRYLVIGTGKKITLECSQTMGHDKMYWYQQDPGMELHLIHYSYGVNSTEKGDLSSESTVSRIRTEHFPLTLESARPSHTSQYLCASRFPGPNEKLFFGSGTQLSVL.